This passage covers 32 T cell receptor beta chains from one sample sequenced in a study of blood T cell repertoires in COVID-19 (dated by TCRdb to 2020 to 2022). The library came from the immunoSEQ multiplex PCR assay. As stored in TCRdb, this immuneACCESS dataset retains in-frame rearrangements with V and J assigned. A fraction of the clones does not appear; measured against another copy, unresolved V genes explain less than half of the discrepancy, and the remainder lacks a known reason. The sample table contains about 220,000 clones; only one count was recorded for around 89% of them. The ten largest clones represent about 2.4% of the sample. The material sequenced was PBMCs or T cells enriched from blood (not recorded which). All receptors derive from a woman in her twenties or thirties who had recovered from COVID-19.

This sequence joins TRBV6-5 and TRBJ1-1; 8 bases match TRBD1. V lost 8 bases and J lost 3; bases outside the gene matches: 5. This CDR3 contains 13 residues. The germline CDR1 and CDR2 sequences are MNHEY and SVGAGI. Here the CDR3 reads CASRTGKDTEAFF. CDR3 DNA: TGTGCCAGCCGGACAGGGAAGGACACTGAAGCTTTCTTT.

This chain links TRBV3-1 (or the pseudogene TRBV3-2) with TRBJ1-2; D call uncertain. V gave up 0 bases and J gave up 0 bases, with 20 bases separating them. From germline, CDR1 is LGHDT and CDR2 YNNKEL (reference sequence). This CDR3 spans 19 amino acids. The chain's CDR3 is CASSQDYGHLELPNYGYTF. CDR3 sequence (DNA): TGTGCCAGCAGCCAAGATTATGGGCACCTCGAACTCCCTAACTATGGCTACACCTTC.

The chain has TRBV21-1 and TRBJ2-7; the D segment call TRBD2 is taken from the table without a DNA check. TRBV21-1 is listed as a pseudogene. The CDR3 loop spans 17 amino acids. The CDR3 is CASSKAVENSTTYEQYF. The CDR3 DNA follows: TGTGCCAGCAGCAAAGCGGTGGAGAACTCTACGACCTACGAGCAGTACTTC.

This chain uses TRBV5-1 with TRBJ1-1; a weak D match, TRBD1 (6 bases). Germline V CDR1 and CDR2: SGHRS, YFSETQ. V lost 0 bases and J lost 0, with 12 bases in between. The CDR3 covers 16 residues. CDR3: CASSLAPTGMNTEAFF. The DNA of the CDR3 is TGCGCCAGCAGCTTGGCCCCCACAGGGATGAACACTGAAGCTTTCTTT.

This clone came up once. The genes are TRBV4-2 and TRBJ1-5, with D perhaps matching TRBD1 (5 bases). This CDR3 region has 16 residues. Trimming left V 1 base short and J 1 base short, with 11 bases between. Germline V gives CDR1 LGHNA, CDR2 YNFKEQ. CDR3 amino acids: CASSQGPTGSNQPQHF. The CDR3 DNA is TGTGCCAGCAGCCAAGGCCCTACAGGAAGCAATCAGCCCCAGCATTTT.

The V and J genes are TRBV6-5 and TRBJ1-5; D remains ambiguous. The V end was cut by 0 bases, the J end by 0 bases, with 6 bases between. The CDR3 runs to 15 residues. Germline CDR1 MNHEY, CDR2 SVGAGI. Here the CDR3 reads CASSYSGYSNQPQHF. The CDR3 nucleotides are TGTGCCAGCAGTTACTCCGGTTATAGCAATCAGCCCCAGCATTTT.

This clone was seen a few times. V and J are TRBV5-4 and TRBJ1-1, with D possibly matching TRBD1 (5 bases). Germline CDR1 and CDR2: SGHNT and YYREEE (reference sequence). The germline V and J ends were trimmed by 0 bases and 5 bases, with 14 bases remaining between them. This CDR3 comprises 15 residues. CDR3 residues: CASSLETRVGTEAFF. CDR3 in DNA: TGTGCCAGCAGCTTGGAAACCAGGGTCGGAACTGAAGCTTTCTTT.

The chain employs TRBV15 and TRBJ2-2; D is possibly TRBD1 (6 bases). The CDR3 covers 16 residues. The germline V gene has CDR1 LNHNV and CDR2 YYDKDF (reference sequence). The germline V and J ends were trimmed by 0 bases and 6 bases, with 14 bases remaining between them. The CDR3 DNA is TGTGCCACCAGCAGAGATAGGGGACATCCCCCCGGGGAGCTGTTTTTT. This translates into CATSRDRGHPPGELFF.

The V and J genes are TRBV7-9 and TRBJ2-1; weak D call: TRBD2 (5 bases). The V gene's germline CDR1 is SEHNR and CDR2 FQNEAQ (reference sequence). This CDR3 contains 16 residues. V was pared by 1 base and J by 9 bases, with 19 bases between. The CDR3 reads CASSLGLGVALGEQFF. The DNA for the CDR3 is TGTGCCAGCAGCTTAGGATTGGGAGTAGCCCTAGGTGAGCAGTTCTTC.

The V and J genes are TRBV27 and TRBJ1-1; D is possibly TRBD1 (5 bases). Germline CDR1 MNHEY, CDR2 SMNVEV (reference sequence). Trimming cost V 5 bases and J 1 base, with 14 bases left between them. The CDR3 totals 15 residues. This chain's CDR3 is CASSLLHRTNTEAFF. The DNA of the CDR3 is TGTGCCAGCAGTCTCCTCCACAGGACGAACACTGAAGCTTTCTTT.

The rearrangement joins TRBV6-6 to TRBJ2-7, with D uncertain. The germline V and J ends were trimmed by 0 bases and 7 bases, with 10 bases remaining between them. Germline CDR1 MNHNY, CDR2 SVGAGI (reference sequence). The CDR3 has 13 residues. This CDR3 is CASSYSAVPEQYF. The DNA of the CDR3 is TGTGCCAGCAGTTACTCGGCCGTCCCGGAGCAGTACTTC.

The rearrangement joins TRBV19 to TRBJ1-2, with 7 bases identical to TRBD1. Trimming cost V 5 bases and J 3 bases; bases outside gene matches: 0. The CDR3 is 12 residues long. The germline gives CDR1 LNHDA, CDR2 SQIVND (reference sequence). CDR3 coding DNA: TGTGCCAGTAGTGGACAGGACTATGGCTACACCTTC. Translated: CASSGQDYGYTF.

V is TRBV3-1 (or the pseudogene TRBV3-2) and J is TRBJ1-1, with D perhaps matching TRBD1 (5 bases). CDR1 and CDR2 from the germline V gene are LGHDT and YNNKEL (reference sequence). V lost 7 bases, J lost 7 bases, and 22 bases lay in between. The CDR3 covers 15 residues. CDR3 region: CASNNFSRGLGEAFF. CDR3 coding DNA: TGTGCCAGCAATAATTTTAGTAGGGGCCTCGGTGAAGCTTTCTTT.

This sequence joins TRBV7-2 and TRBJ2-3; 13 nucleotides align to TRBD2. CDR3 length equals 16 residues. V lost 5 bases, J lost 4 bases, and 6 bases stayed unmatched. Germline V gives CDR1 SGHTA, CDR2 FQGNSA. The CDR3 protein is CASSPRLAGGPDTQYF. The CDR3 region has the DNA TGTGCCAGCAGCCCTCGACTAGCGGGGGGCCCAGATACGCAGTATTTT.

This clone was seen a handful of times. The chain links TRBV20-1 to TRBJ1-5; D remains ambiguous. Germline loops: CDR1 DFQATT, CDR2 SNEGSKA (reference sequence). The CDR3 runs to 11 residues. V gave up 5 bases and J gave up 2 bases, with 4 bases separating them. DNA of the CDR3: TGCAGTGCTGGCCGCAATCAGCCCCAGCATTTT. This gives the protein CSAGRNQPQHF.

J is TRBJ1-2 and V is TRBV19; D possibly corresponds to TRBD1 (5 bases). With 2 bases removed from V and 4 bases from J, the gap between germline ends came to 11 bases. CDR3 length: 14 amino acids. In germline, CDR1 is LNHDA, CDR2 SQIVND (reference sequence). The CDR3 sequence: CASSIRSRAYGYTF. As DNA, the CDR3 is TGTGCCAGTAGTATACGGAGCAGGGCCTATGGCTACACCTTC.

V usage is TRBV4-3 and J usage is TRBJ1-2, with D possibly matching TRBD1 (5 bases). The germline gives CDR1 LGHNA, CDR2 YSLEER. The CDR3 contains 13 residues. V gave up 4 bases and J gave up 4 bases, with 10 bases separating them. The CDR3 sequence is CASSRRVGYGYTF. CDR3 bases: TGCGCCAGCAGCCGCAGGGTGGGCTATGGCTACACCTTC.

The chain is built from TRBV3-1 (or the pseudogene TRBV3-2) and TRBJ1-1, with D maybe TRBD1 (6 bases). There are 16 residues in the CDR3. CDR1 LGHDT and CDR2 YNNKEL come from the germline V gene (reference sequence). V lost 1 base and J 3 bases, leaving 15 bases between the germline ends. Here the CDR3 DNA reads TGTGCCAGCAGCCAAGTGGGGGGGCGTCTAGACACTGAAGCTTTCTTT. Translated: CASSQVGGRLDTEAFF.

This sequence joins TRBV19 and TRBJ1-5, with D possibly TRBD1 on 5 matching bases. V dropped 5 bases and J dropped 4 bases, with 9 bases sitting between them. The CDR3 runs to 13 residues. The germline gives CDR1 LNHDA, CDR2 SQIVND (reference sequence). The DNA for the CDR3 is TGTGCCAGTAGTCCACAGGAGAATCAGCCCCAGCATTTT. Protein sequence: CASSPQENQPQHF.

This clone was counted a few times. The V and J genes are TRBV27 and TRBJ2-3, with 9 bases lining up with TRBD2. This CDR3 contains 16 residues. The junction had 12 bases not matched to a gene; V was cut back by 9 bases and J by 2 bases. Per germline, CDR1 MNHEY and CDR2 SMNVEV (reference sequence). This CDR3 reads CASLSRASGITDTQYF. CDR3 coding DNA: TGTGCCAGTCTGTCACGGGCTAGCGGGATCACAGATACGCAGTATTTT.

The chain carries TRBV29-1 and TRBJ1-4, with TRBD1 as a possible D gene (5 bases). V dropped 5 bases and J dropped 6 bases, with 13 bases sitting between them. Germline V gene sequence: CDR1 SQVTM, CDR2 ANQGSEA. The CDR3 length is 13 residues. The CDR3 loop is CSVKGLTDEKLFF. The CDR3, as DNA: TGCAGCGTTAAGGGACTGACGGATGAAAAACTGTTTTTT.

J is TRBJ2-3 and V is TRBV11-3; D is possibly TRBD2 (5 bases). The germline V gene encodes CDR1 SGHNT and CDR2 YENEEA. This CDR3 spans 14 amino acids. The V gene lost 5 bases and the J gene lost 2 bases, with 11 bases spanning the gap. In DNA form, the CDR3 reads TGTGCCAGCAGCGCCTATAGCGACACAGATACGCAGTATTTT. Translated: CASSAYSDTDTQYF.

The chain uses TRBV25-1 and TRBJ2-3; D is uncertain. The CDR3 sequence is 15 residues long. CDR1 is MGHDK, CDR2 SYGVNS, per germline. V lost 4 bases, J lost 0 bases, and 11 bases lay in between. DNA for the CDR3: TGTGCCAGCAGTGGTGCAGGCTCTAGCACAGATACGCAGTATTTT. This translates into CASSGAGSSTDTQYF. The whole variable domain, remainder taken from reference TRBV25-1 and TRBJ2-3, is EADIYQTPRYLVIGTGKKITLECSQTMGHDKMYWYQQDPGMELHLIHYSYGVNSTEKGDLSSESTVSRIRTEHFPLTLESARPSHTSQYLCASSGAGSSTDTQYFGPGTRLTVL.

The genes are TRBV3-1 (or the pseudogene TRBV3-2) and TRBJ2-1; weak D call: TRBD1 (6 bases). The V end lost 0 bases, the J end lost 5 bases, and 11 bases lay between the germline ends. Germline loops: CDR1 LGHDT, CDR2 YNNKEL (reference sequence). The CDR3 has 15 amino acids. This CDR3 is CASSQESRGDNEQFF. The CDR3 bases are TGTGCCAGCAGCCAAGAATCCAGGGGAGACAATGAGCAGTTCTTC.

The chain recombines TRBV4-3 with TRBJ1-4; D might be TRBD1 (6 bases). The CDR3 consists of 16 residues. Trimming removed 2 bases from V and 7 bases from J, with 17 bases in between. The germline V gene has CDR1 LGHNA and CDR2 YSLEER. DNA of the CDR3: TGCGCCAGCAGCCAATTTACAGGGTTGGTTAGTGAAAAACTGTTTTTT. This sequence encodes CASSQFTGLVSEKLFF.

This clone was counted between two and nine times. The V gene is TRBV6-5, the J gene TRBJ1-1, with D uncertain. The CDR3 sequence is 14 residues long. V was clipped by 0 bases and J by 1 base, with 6 bases between them. Germline-derived CDR1 and CDR2 are MNHEY and SVGAGI. The CDR3 bases are TGTGCCAGCAGTTACTCGAGGGAGAACACTGAAGCTTTCTTT. Encoded protein: CASSYSRENTEAFF.

This chain connects TRBV7-9 to TRBJ1-1, with 7 bases fitting TRBD1. V lost 5 bases and J lost 8; bases outside the gene matches: 11. CDR3 length: 14 residues. CDR1 is SEHNR and CDR2 is FQNEAQ in the germline V gene (reference sequence). CDR3 in amino acids: CASSTRQGRTEAFF. The CDR3 DNA reads as TGTGCCAGCAGCACCCGACAGGGAAGGACCGAAGCTTTCTTT.

The chain recombines TRBV9 with TRBJ2-1; no clear D. Between the trimmed V and J ends, which lost 4 bases and 0 bases, there was a span of 14 bases. Germline V gene data show CDR1 as SGDLS and CDR2 as YYNGEE. The length of the CDR3 is 16 residues. The CDR3: CASSPRRLSSYNEQFF. For the CDR3, the DNA is TGTGCCAGCAGCCCGAGAAGACTGAGCTCCTACAATGAGCAGTTCTTC.

V and J are TRBV3-1 (or the pseudogene TRBV3-2) and TRBJ2-3, with 10 bases matching TRBD1. V dropped 4 bases and J dropped 7; count of bases not matched to a gene: 8. Germline values: CDR1 LGHDT, CDR2 YNNKEL (reference sequence). This CDR3 has 15 residues. In DNA form, the CDR3 reads TGTGCCAGCAGCCCTGACCGGGACAGGGGACATACGCAGTATTTT. It is translated as CASSPDRDRGHTQYF.

The J gene is TRBJ1-1, the V gene TRBV29-1, with 8 bases matching TRBD1. V was pared by 4 bases and J by 1 base, with 2 bases of the junction left unmatched. Germline CDR1 and CDR2: SQVTM and ANQGSEA. The CDR3 sequence is 13 residues long. The CDR3 loop reads CSVAGQGNTEAFF. DNA for the CDR3: TGCAGCGTTGCAGGACAGGGGAACACTGAAGCTTTCTTT.

A remark on this clone: Other nucleotide sequences from this sample produce the same CDR3. This chain links TRBV7-9 with TRBJ2-7, with unresolved D. Between the trimmed V and J ends, which lost 4 bases and 0 bases, there was a span of 4 bases. Germline CDR1 reads SEHNR; CDR2 reads FQNEAQ (reference sequence). This CDR3 is built from 12 residues. CDR3 region: CASSSNSYEQYF. The CDR3 DNA sequence: TGTGCCAGCAGCTCTAACTCCTACGAGCAGTACTTC.

The V and J genes are TRBV5-6 and TRBJ1-4; D call uncertain. The ends were cut back, 4 bases at V and 7 bases at J, with 14 bases in the middle. Germline loops: CDR1 SGHDT, CDR2 YYEEEE. CDR3 length equals 14 residues. CDR3 sequence reads: CASSLGGLVEKLFF. CDR3 in DNA: TGTGCCAGCAGCCTGGGAGGTTTGGTTGAAAAACTGTTTTTT.